This T cell receptor beta chain stems from a study of T-cell memory formation after mild COVID-19. Using its own MiXCR run on the 5' RACE reads, TCRdb lists one record per CDR3 protein. In the table there are over 350,000 distinct CDR3 sequences, roughly 24% of which are singletons. In germline, CDR1 is ENHRY, CDR2 SYGVKD. The CDR3 runs to 16 residues. V lost 4 bases, J lost 0 bases, and 4 bases stayed unmatched. This receptor was obtained from an adult woman who had mild COVID-19 (a few samples of this study predate the infection). Cell type and time point are not known. The J gene is TRBJ2-1, the V gene TRBV10-3, with 9 nucleotides matching TRBD2. Sequenced input: PBMCs or a T cell subset sorted from them (not recorded which). For the CDR3, the DNA is TGTGCCATCAGTGGCTCTAGCGGGATCTCCTACAATGAGCAGTTCTTC. It codes for CAISGSSGISYNEQFF.